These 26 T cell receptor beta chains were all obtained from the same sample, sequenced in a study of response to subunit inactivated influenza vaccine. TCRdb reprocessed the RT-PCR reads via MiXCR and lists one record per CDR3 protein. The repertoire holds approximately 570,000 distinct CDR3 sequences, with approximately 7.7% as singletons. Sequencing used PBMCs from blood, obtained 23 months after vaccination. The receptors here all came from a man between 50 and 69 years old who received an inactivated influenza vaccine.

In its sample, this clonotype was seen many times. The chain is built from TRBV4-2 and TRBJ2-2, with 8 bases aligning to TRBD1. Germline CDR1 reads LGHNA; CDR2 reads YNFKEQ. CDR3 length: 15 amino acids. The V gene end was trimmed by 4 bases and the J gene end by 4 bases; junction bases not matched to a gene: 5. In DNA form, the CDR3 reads TGTGCCAGCAGCCCCCGGACAGGGAGCACCGGGGAGCTGTTTTTT. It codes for CASSPRTGSTGELFF.

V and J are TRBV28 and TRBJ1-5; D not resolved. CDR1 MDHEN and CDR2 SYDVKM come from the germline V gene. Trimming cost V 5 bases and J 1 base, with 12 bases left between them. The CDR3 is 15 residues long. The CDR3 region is CASSPSLGSNQPQHF. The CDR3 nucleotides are TGTGCCAGCAGTCCGAGTCTGGGAAGCAATCAGCCCCAGCATTTT.

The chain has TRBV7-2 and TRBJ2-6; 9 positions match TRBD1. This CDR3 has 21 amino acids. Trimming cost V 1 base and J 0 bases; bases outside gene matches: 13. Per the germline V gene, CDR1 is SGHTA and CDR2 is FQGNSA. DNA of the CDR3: TGTGCCAGCAGCTTAGGCTTTTGGGGACAGGGTAGACACTCTGGGGCCAACGTCCTGACTTTC. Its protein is CASSLGFWGQGRHSGANVLTF.

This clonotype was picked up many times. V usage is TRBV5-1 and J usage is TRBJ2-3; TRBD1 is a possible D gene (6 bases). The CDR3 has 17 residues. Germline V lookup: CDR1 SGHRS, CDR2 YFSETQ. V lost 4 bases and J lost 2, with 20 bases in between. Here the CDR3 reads CASSRRDTKYDTDTQYF. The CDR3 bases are TGCGCCAGCAGCCGCCGGGACACAAAATATGACACAGATACGCAGTATTTT.

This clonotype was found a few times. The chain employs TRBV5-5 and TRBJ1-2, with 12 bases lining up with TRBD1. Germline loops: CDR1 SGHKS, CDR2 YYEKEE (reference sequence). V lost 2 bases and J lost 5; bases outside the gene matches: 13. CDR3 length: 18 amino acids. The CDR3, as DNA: TGTGCCAGCAGCTTAGGGACAGGGGGCTGGAAAGGACTTTATGGCTACACCTTC. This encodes CASSLGTGGWKGLYGYTF.

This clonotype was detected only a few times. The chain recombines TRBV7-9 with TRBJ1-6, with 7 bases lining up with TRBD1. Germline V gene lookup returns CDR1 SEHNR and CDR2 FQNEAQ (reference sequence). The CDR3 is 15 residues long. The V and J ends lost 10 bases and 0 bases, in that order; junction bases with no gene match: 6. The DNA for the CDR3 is TGTGCCACCATGACAGGGAGCTCCTATAATTCACCCCTCCACTTT. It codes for CATMTGSSYNSPLHF.

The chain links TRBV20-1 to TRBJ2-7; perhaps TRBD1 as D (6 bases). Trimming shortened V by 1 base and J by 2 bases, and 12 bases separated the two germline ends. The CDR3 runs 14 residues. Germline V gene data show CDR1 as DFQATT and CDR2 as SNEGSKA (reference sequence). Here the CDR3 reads CSARGKWTAYEQYF. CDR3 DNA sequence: TGCAGTGCTAGAGGGAAGTGGACAGCCTACGAGCAGTACTTC.

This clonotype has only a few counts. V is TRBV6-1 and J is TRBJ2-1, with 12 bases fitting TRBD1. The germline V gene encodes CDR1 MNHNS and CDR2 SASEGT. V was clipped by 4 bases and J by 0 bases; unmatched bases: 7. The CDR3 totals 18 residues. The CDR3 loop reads CASSAGTGGFSSYNEQFF. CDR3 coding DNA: TGTGCCAGCAGTGCCGGGACAGGGGGCTTCAGCTCCTACAATGAGCAGTTCTTC.

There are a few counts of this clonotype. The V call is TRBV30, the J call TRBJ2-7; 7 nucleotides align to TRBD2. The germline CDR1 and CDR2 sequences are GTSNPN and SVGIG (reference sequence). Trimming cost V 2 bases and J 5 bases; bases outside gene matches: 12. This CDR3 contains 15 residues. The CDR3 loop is CAWSKWGTIPDEQYF. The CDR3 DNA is TGTGCCTGGAGTAAGTGGGGGACTATCCCCGACGAGCAGTACTTC.

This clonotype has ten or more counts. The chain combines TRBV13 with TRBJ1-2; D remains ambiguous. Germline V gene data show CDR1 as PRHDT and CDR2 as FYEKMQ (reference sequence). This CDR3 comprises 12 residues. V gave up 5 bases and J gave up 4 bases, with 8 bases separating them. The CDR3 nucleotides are TGTGCCAGCAGCCAGGTCCCCTATGGCTACACCTTC. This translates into CASSQVPYGYTF.

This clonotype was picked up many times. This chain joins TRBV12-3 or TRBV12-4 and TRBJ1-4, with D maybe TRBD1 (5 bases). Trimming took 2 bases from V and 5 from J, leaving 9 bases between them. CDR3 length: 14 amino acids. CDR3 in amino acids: CASSLSGGNEKLFF. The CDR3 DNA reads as TGTGCCAGCAGTTTATCCGGGGGGAATGAAAAACTGTTTTTT.

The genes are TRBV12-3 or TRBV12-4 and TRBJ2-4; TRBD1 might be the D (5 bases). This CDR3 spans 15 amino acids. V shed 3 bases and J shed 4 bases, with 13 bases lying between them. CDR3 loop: CASSFLDIAKNIQYF. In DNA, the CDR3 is TGTGCCAGCAGTTTCTTGGACATCGCGAAAAACATTCAGTACTTC.

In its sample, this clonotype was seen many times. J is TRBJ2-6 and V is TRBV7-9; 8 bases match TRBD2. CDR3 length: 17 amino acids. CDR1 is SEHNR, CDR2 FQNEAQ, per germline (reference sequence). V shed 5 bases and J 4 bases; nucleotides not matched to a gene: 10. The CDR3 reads CASSPGTRGSGANVLTF. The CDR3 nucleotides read TGTGCCAGCAGCCCCGGGACTAGGGGCTCGGGGGCCAACGTCCTGACTTTC.

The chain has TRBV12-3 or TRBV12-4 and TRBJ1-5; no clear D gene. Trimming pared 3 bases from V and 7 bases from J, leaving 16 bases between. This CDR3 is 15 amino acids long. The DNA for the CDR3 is TGTGCCAGCAGTTTGGGGTGGAGGGCCTGGCAGCCCCAGCATTTT. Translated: CASSLGWRAWQPQHF.

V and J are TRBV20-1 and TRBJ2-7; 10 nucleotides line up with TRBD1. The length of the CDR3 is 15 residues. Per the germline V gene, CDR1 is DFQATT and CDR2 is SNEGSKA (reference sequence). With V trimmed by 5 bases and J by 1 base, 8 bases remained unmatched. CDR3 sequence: CSAARRTGGSYEQYF. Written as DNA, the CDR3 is TGCAGTGCTGCCAGGCGGACAGGGGGTTCCTACGAGCAGTACTTC.

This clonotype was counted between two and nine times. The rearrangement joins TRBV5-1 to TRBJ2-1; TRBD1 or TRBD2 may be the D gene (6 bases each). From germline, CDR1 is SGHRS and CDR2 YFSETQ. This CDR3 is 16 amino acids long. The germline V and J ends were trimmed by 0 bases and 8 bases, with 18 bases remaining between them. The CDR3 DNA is TGCGCCAGCAGCTTGGAGCCGGGGGCTAATTTCGATGAGCAGTTCTTC. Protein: CASSLEPGANFDEQFF.

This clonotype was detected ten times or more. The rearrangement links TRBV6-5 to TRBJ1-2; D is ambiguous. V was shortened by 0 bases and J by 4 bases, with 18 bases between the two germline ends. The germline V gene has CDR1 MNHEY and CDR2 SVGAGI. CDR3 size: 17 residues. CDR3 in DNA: TGTGCCAGCAGTTACTCGAGTAGGGCACGAACCTCCTATGGCTACACCTTC. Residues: CASSYSSRARTSYGYTF.

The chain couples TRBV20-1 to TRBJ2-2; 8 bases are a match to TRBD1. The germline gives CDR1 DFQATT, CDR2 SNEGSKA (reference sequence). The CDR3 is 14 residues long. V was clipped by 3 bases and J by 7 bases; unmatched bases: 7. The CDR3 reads CSARAQGAGGELFF. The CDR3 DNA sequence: TGCAGTGCTAGGGCGCAGGGGGCGGGCGGGGAGCTGTTTTTT.

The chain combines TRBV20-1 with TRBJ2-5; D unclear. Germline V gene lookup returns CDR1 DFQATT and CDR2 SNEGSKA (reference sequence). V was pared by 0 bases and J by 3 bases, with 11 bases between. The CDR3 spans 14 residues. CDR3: CSARDRDFKETQYF. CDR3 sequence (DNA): TGCAGTGCTAGAGATCGAGACTTCAAAGAGACCCAGTACTTC.

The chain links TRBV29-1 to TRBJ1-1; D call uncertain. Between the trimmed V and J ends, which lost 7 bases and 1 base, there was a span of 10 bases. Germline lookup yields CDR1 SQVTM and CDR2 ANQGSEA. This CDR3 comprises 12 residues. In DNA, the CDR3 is TGCAGCGCAACTTGGTCGAACACTGAAGCTTTCTTT. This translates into CSATWSNTEAFF.

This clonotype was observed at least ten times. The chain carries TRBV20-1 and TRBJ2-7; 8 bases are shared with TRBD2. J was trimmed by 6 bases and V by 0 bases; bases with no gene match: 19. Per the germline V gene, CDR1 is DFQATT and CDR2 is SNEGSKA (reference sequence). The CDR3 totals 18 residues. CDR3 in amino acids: CSARDMTGRAFRSGEQYF. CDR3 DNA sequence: TGCAGTGCTAGAGATATGACCGGGAGGGCCTTCAGGAGTGGCGAGCAGTACTTC.

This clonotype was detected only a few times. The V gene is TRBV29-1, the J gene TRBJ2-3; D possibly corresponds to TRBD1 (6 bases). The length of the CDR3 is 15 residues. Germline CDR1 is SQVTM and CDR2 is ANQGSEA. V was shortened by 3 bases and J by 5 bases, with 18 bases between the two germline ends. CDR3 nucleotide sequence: TGCAGCGTTGACAGCCAGGGGAGAGTCGTAGATACGCAGTATTTT. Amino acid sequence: CSVDSQGRVVDTQYF.

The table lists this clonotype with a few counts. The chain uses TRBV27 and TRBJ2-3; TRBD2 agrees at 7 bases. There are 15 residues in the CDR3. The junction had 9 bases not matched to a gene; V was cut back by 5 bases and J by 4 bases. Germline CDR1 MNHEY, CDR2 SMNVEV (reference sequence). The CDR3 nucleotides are TGTGCCAGCAGTCTCGGGGGGAAGCGGGCAGATACGCAGTATTTT. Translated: CASSLGGKRADTQYF.

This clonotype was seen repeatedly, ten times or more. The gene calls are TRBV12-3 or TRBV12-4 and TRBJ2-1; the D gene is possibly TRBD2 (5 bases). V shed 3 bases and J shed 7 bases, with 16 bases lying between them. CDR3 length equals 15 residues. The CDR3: CASSLERPTVNEQFF. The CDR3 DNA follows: TGTGCCAGCAGTTTGGAGCGGCCCACGGTTAATGAGCAGTTCTTC.

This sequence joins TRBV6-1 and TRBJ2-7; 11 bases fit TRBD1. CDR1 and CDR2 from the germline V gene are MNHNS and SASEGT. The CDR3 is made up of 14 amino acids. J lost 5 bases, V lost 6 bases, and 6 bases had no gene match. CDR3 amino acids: CASSLDRGPNEQYF. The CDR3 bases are TGTGCCAGCAGCCTGGACAGGGGGCCAAACGAGCAGTACTTC.

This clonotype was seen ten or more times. The CDR3 reads CASSERGQGRRSGANVLTF. For the CDR3, the DNA is TGTGCCAGCAGTGAGCGGGGACAGGGGAGAAGGTCTGGGGCCAACGTCCTGACTTTC. This chain uses TRBV6-1 with TRBJ2-6; 10 bases line up with TRBD1. The germline gives CDR1 MNHNS, CDR2 SASEGT. This CDR3 has 19 residues. Trimming cost V 3 bases and J 1 base; bases outside gene matches: 9.